The 21 T cell receptor beta chains below all came from one sample that was sequenced in a study of blood T cell repertoires in COVID-19. The table came from immunoSEQ multiplex PCR; TCRdb's copy has only in-frame clones and leaves some out. The sample contains tens of thousands of clones, around 84% of which appear only once. Sample: peripheral blood. Receptor source: a human donor in a cohort sampled during active COVID-19.

The chain uses TRBV9 and TRBJ2-5; D is uncertain. CDR3 length equals 13 residues. The V end lost 3 bases, the J end lost 0 bases, and 6 bases lay between the germline ends. Germline V gene lookup returns CDR1 SGDLS and CDR2 YYNGEE. The CDR3 sequence: CASSGRNQETQYF. DNA for the CDR3: TGTGCCAGCAGCGGCAGGAACCAAGAGACCCAGTACTTC.

The J gene is TRBJ2-1, the V gene TRBV5-1; D gene ambiguous. Germline loops: CDR1 SGHRS, CDR2 YFSETQ. The germline V and J ends were trimmed by 1 base and 5 bases, with 4 bases remaining between them. The CDR3 sequence is 12 residues long. The CDR3 sequence is CASSLTDNEQFF. The CDR3 DNA reads TGCGCCAGCAGCTTGACTGACAATGAGCAGTTCTTC.

V and J are TRBV19 and TRBJ1-3; D not certain. Trimming pared 3 bases from V and 2 bases from J, leaving 8 bases between. This CDR3 has 14 amino acids. CDR1 and CDR2 (germline): LNHDA, SQIVND (reference sequence). CDR3 sequence reads: CASSMAGTGNTIYF. For the CDR3, the DNA is TGTGCCAGTAGTATGGCCGGGACTGGAAACACCATATATTTT.

There are a few counts of this clone. The genes are TRBV4-2 and TRBJ2-7, with 7 positions matching TRBD2. The CDR3 sequence is 14 residues long. Trimming at V came to 1 base and at J to 5 bases, leaving 5 bases not matched to a gene. From germline, CDR1 is LGHNA and CDR2 YNFKEQ. The CDR3 DNA reads TGTGCCAGCAGCCAAGGAGCGCGGGGGAACGAGCAGTACTTC. Its protein is CASSQGARGNEQYF.

The J gene is TRBJ1-2, the V gene TRBV13; D ambiguous. Germline V gene data show CDR1 as PRHDT and CDR2 as FYEKMQ (reference sequence). V was cut by 5 bases and J by 5 bases, with 18 bases left in between. The CDR3 spans 15 residues. CDR3 DNA: TGTGCCAGCAGCCCGGCGGAGGCCCCCTTTTATGGCTACACCTTC. Protein product: CASSPAEAPFYGYTF.

The chain uses TRBV19 and TRBJ1-4; 8 bases are a match to TRBD1. Germline CDR1 and CDR2: LNHDA and SQIVND (reference sequence). The CDR3 is made up of 15 amino acids. V lost 4 bases and J lost 4; bases outside the gene matches: 5. CDR3 sequence: CASSTPGGINEKLFF. CDR3 DNA: TGTGCCAGTAGTACCCCAGGGGGCATTAATGAAAAACTGTTTTTT. The complete variable domain, with remaining parts taken from reference TRBV19 and TRBJ1-4, reads DGGITQSPKYLFRKEGQNVTLSCEQNLNHDAMYWYRQDPGQGLRLIYYSQIVNDFQKGDIAEGYSVSREKKESFPLTVTSAQKNPTAFYLCASSTPGGINEKLFFGSGTQLSVL.

This clone is judged medium-sized (0.01 to 0.1%). A read error may account for a junction end that differs from germline. This chain links TRBV5-1 with TRBJ1-2; no reliable D call. CDR3 length: 13 amino acids. Germline loops: CDR1 SGHRS, CDR2 YFSETQ. The CDR3 DNA is TGCGCCAGCAGATTGGTAGAGACTTATGGCTACACCTTC. Translation: CASRLVETYGYTF.

The rearrangement links TRBV6-6 to TRBJ2-3, with 10 bases lining up with TRBD2. The CDR3 consists of 16 residues. Trimming took 4 bases from V and 2 from J; bases not matched to a gene: 6. Germline CDR1 MNHNY, CDR2 SVGAGI (reference sequence). CDR3 sequence (DNA): TGTGCCAGCAGTTTTCCAGGACTAGCGGTCACAGATACGCAGTATTTT. Its translation is CASSFPGLAVTDTQYF.

By share of the sample, this clone is large. This chain joins TRBV30 and TRBJ1-6; 7 bases align to TRBD1. This CDR3 is built from 17 residues. V gave up 4 bases and J gave up 5 bases; unmatched junction bases: 14. Germline CDR1 GTSNPN, CDR2 SVGIG (reference sequence). The DNA of the CDR3 is TGTGCCTGGACCCAATCCTGGACAGGACGGGATAATTCACCCCTCCACTTT. Protein sequence: CAWTQSWTGRDNSPLHF.

The chain uses TRBV2 and TRBJ2-7; a weak D match, TRBD2 (5 bases). V shed 6 bases and J shed 6 bases, with 12 bases lying between them. The CDR3 length is 12 residues. From germline, CDR1 is SNHLY and CDR2 FYNNEI. CDR3 region: CASRGDLREQYF. In DNA form, the CDR3 reads TGTGCCAGCAGGGGAGACCTGCGCGAGCAGTACTTC.

This chain joins TRBV30 and TRBJ2-7; D uncertain. Trimming took 3 bases from V and 2 from J, leaving 8 bases between them. CDR1 is GTSNPN, CDR2 SVGIG, per germline (reference sequence). The CDR3 runs 12 residues. CDR3 sequence (DNA): TGTGCCTGGAGCGACATTACCTACGAGCAGTACTTC. Encoded protein: CAWSDITYEQYF.

The V and J genes are TRBV7-2 and TRBJ2-7, with 11 bases fitting TRBD2. V shed 5 bases and J 6 bases; nucleotides not matched to a gene: 15. The germline gives CDR1 SGHTA, CDR2 FQGNSA. This CDR3 is built from 17 residues. CDR3 sequence reads: CASSTRTLAGAGSEQYF. The CDR3 DNA is TGTGCCAGCAGCACCCGCACACTAGCGGGAGCTGGATCCGAGCAGTACTTC. Full variable domain (missing parts from reference TRBV7-2 and TRBJ2-7): GAGVSQSPSNKVTEKGKDVELRCDPISGHTALYWYRQSLGQGLEFLIYFQGNSAPDKSGLPSDRFSAERTGGSVSTLTIQRTQQEDSAVYLCASSTRTLAGAGSEQYFGPGTRLTVT.

The chain uses TRBV5-1 and TRBJ1-1, with TRBD1 identical over 7 bases. Trimming removed 2 bases from V and 1 base from J; junction bases left unmatched: 5. The CDR3 sequence is 15 residues long. The germline CDR1 and CDR2 sequences are SGHRS and YFSETQ. The CDR3 nucleotides are TGCGCCAGCAGCTTAGTAGACAGGGCGAACACTGAAGCTTTCTTT. Translation gives CASSLVDRANTEAFF.

The chain is built from TRBV4-1 and TRBJ2-7; TRBD1 might be the D (6 bases). The CDR3 is 13 amino acids. Germline V CDR1 and CDR2: MGHRA, YSYEKL. Trimming removed 3 bases at V and 5 bases at J, with 11 bases between. CDR3 sequence (DNA): TGCGCCAGCAGCCAGCTACAGGGTAACGAGCAGTACTTC. Its protein product is CASSQLQGNEQYF.

V usage is TRBV18 and J usage is TRBJ1-5; 8 nucleotides agree with TRBD1. Germline V gene lookup returns CDR1 KGHSH and CDR2 LQKENI. This CDR3 has 14 residues. V lost 3 bases, J lost 2 bases, and 0 bases stayed unmatched. CDR3 sequence (DNA): TGTGCCAGCTCACCGGGACAGGGCAATCAGCCCCAGCATTTT. This codes for CASSPGQGNQPQHF. Based on the CDR3 plus reference TRBV18 and TRBJ1-5, the full variable domain is NAGVMQNPRHLVRRRGQEARLRCSPMKGHSHVYWYRQLPEEGLKFMVYLQKENIIDESGMPKERFSAEFPKEGPSILRIQQVVRGDSAAYFCASSPGQGNQPQHFGDGTRLSIL.

This clone has only a few counts. The V call is TRBV24-1, the J call TRBJ1-2; D is undetermined. Germline lookup yields CDR1 KGHDR and CDR2 SFDVKD. The V and J ends lost 0 bases and 4 bases respectively, with 8 bases between them. The CDR3 covers 14 residues. The CDR3, as DNA: TGTGCCACCAGTGATTTGACCAGAACCTATGGCTACACCTTC. It is translated as CATSDLTRTYGYTF.

The rearrangement uses TRBV7-8 and TRBJ2-1; TRBD2 aligns across 7 bases. Unmatched junction bases numbered 10, after V lost 8 bases and J lost 3 bases. The CDR3 loop spans 15 amino acids. Germline V gives CDR1 SGHVS, CDR2 FQNEAQ. CDR3 in DNA: TGTGCCAGCTATTCCAGCGGGACTTACTACAATGAGCAGTTCTTC. This codes for CASYSSGTYYNEQFF.

The V call is TRBV6-5, the J call TRBJ2-6, with unresolved D. The CDR3 spans 14 residues. V was cut by 0 bases and J by 3 bases, with 3 bases left in between. The germline CDR1 and CDR2 sequences are MNHEY and SVGAGI. The CDR3 sequence: CASSYSSGANVLTF. The DNA of the CDR3 is TGTGCCAGCAGTTACTCGAGTGGGGCCAACGTCCTGACTTTC.

A few counts support this clone. One end of the junction varies from germline; a read error may be responsible. The genes are TRBV7-7 and TRBJ2-2, with D possibly matching TRBD2 (5 bases). The CDR3 has 16 amino acids. The V gene's germline CDR1 is SSHAT and CDR2 FNYEAQ (reference sequence). CDR3 loop: CASSSRETTNTGELFF. The CDR3 DNA reads as TGTGCTAGCAGCTCTAGGGAGACAACGAACACCGGGGAGCTGTTTTTT.

The chain employs TRBV7-9 and TRBJ2-3, with TRBD1 as a possible D gene (6 bases). This CDR3 is 15 amino acids long. Looked up from germline, CDR1 is SEHNR and CDR2 is FQNEAQ (reference sequence). V was cut by 3 bases and J by 1 base, with 11 bases left in between. DNA for the CDR3: TGTGCCAGCAGCTTTCGGAGACAGGGCACAGATACGCAGTATTTT. Protein product: CASSFRRQGTDTQYF.

The rearrangement uses TRBV6-5 and TRBJ1-1; 9 positions match TRBD1. The CDR3 runs to 13 residues. Germline V gene data show CDR1 as MNHEY and CDR2 as SVGAGI. J was trimmed by 4 bases and V by 6 bases; bases with no gene match: 3. CDR3 DNA sequence: TGTGCCAGCAGGTACAGGGGGCCCACTGAAGCTTTCTTT. Encoded protein: CASRYRGPTEAFF.